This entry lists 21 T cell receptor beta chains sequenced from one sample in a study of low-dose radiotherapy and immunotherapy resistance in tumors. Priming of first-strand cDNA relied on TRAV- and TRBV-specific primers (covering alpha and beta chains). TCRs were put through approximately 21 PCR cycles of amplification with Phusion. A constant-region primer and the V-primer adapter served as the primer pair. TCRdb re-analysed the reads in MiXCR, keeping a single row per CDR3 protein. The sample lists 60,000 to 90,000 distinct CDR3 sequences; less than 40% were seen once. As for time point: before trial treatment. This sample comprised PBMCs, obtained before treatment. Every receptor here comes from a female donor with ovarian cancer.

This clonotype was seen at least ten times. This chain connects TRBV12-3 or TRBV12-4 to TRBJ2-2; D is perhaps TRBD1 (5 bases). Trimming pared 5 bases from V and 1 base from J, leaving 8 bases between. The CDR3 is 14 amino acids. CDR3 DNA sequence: TGTGCCAGCAGTAGAGGACAGAACACCGGGGAGCTGTTTTTT. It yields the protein CASSRGQNTGELFF.

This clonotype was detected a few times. CDR3 nucleotides: TGTGCCAGCAGTTTATTTCGGGTCTCCTACAATGAGCAGTTCTTC. Protein sequence: CASSLFRVSYNEQFF. This chain joins TRBV28 and TRBJ2-1; D is unclear. Trimming shortened V by 1 base and J by 0 bases, and 7 bases separated the two germline ends. This CDR3 contains 15 residues. CDR1 and CDR2 from the germline V gene are MDHEN and SYDVKM.

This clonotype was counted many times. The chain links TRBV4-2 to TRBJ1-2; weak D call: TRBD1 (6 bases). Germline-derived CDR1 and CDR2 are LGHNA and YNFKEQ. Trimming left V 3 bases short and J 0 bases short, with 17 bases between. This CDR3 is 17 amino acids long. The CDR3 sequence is CASSQPDFGQPNYGYTF. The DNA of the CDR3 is TGTGCCAGCAGCCAGCCAGATTTTGGACAGCCTAACTATGGCTACACCTTC.

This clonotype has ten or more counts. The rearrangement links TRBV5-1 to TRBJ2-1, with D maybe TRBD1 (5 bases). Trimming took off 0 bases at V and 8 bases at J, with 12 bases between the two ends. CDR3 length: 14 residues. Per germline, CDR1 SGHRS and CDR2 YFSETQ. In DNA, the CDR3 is TGCGCCAGCAGCTTGGCCGCAGGGTTGGATGAGCAGTTCTTC. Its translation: CASSLAAGLDEQFF.

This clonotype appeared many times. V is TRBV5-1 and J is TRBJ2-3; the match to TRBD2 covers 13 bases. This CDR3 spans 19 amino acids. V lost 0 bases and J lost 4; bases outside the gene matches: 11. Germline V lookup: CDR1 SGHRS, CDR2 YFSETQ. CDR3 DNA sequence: TGCGCCAGCAGCTTGGGCGCCGGACTAGCGGGAGTAAGTGCAGATACGCAGTATTTT. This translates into CASSLGAGLAGVSADTQYF. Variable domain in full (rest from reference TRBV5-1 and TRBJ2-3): KAGVTQTPRYLIKTRGQQVTLSCSPISGHRSVSWYQQTPGQGLQFLFEYFSETQRNKGNFPGRFSGRQFSNSRSEMNVSTLELGDSALYLCASSLGAGLAGVSADTQYFGPGTRLTVL.

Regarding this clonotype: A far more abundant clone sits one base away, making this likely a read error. The CDR3 region is CASSPRPPGLAGGSYNEQYF. As DNA, the CDR3 is TGTGCCAGCAGCCCGCGCCCCCCGGGACTAGCGGGAGGGTCCTACAATGAGCAGTACTTC. The chain uses TRBV14 and TRBJ2-7; 16 bases are a match to TRBD2. The junction had 19 bases not matched to a gene; V was cut back by 4 bases and J by 7 bases. Germline lookup yields CDR1 SGHDN and CDR2 FVKESK. CDR3 size: 20 residues.

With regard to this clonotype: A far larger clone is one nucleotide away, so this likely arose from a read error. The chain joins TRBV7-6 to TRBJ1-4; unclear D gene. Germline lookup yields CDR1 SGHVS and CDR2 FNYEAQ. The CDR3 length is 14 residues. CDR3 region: CASSPDWNNEILFF. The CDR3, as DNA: TGTGCCAGCAGCCCCGACTGGAATAATGAAATACTGTTTTTT. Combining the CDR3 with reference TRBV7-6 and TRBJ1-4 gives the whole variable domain GAGVSQSPRYKVTKRGQDVALRCDPISGHVSLYWYRQALGQGPEFLTYFNYEAQQDKSGLPNDRFSAERPEGSISTLTIQRTEQRDSAMYRCASSPDWNNEILFFGSGTQLSVL.

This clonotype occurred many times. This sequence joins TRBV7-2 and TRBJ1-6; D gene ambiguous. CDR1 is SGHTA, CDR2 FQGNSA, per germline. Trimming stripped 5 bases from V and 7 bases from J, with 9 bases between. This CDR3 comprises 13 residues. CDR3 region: CASSPSGNSPLHF. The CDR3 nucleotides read TGTGCCAGCAGCCCCTCGGGAAATTCACCCCTCCACTTT.

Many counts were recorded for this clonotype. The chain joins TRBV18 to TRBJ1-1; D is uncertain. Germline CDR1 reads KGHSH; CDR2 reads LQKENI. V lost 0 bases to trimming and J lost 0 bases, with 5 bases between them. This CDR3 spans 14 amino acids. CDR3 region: CASSPPSMNTEAFF. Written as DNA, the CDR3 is TGTGCCAGCTCACCACCGTCCATGAACACTGAAGCTTTCTTT.

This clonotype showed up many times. CDR3 sequence reads: CAISRDGTYEQYF. The CDR3 coding sequence is TGTGCCATCAGCCGGGACGGTACCTACGAGCAGTACTTC. J is TRBJ2-7 and V is TRBV10-3; D may be TRBD1 or TRBD2 (5 bases each). V was pared by 6 bases and J by 2 bases, with 11 bases between. The CDR3 covers 13 residues. CDR1 and CDR2 (germline): ENHRY, SYGVKD.

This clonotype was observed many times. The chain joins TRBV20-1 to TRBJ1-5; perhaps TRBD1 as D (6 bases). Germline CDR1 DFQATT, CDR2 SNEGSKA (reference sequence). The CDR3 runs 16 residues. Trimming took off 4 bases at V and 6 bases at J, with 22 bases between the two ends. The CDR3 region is CSATFGWGGRGQPQHF. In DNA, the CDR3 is TGCAGTGCTACCTTCGGGTGGGGGGGCCGGGGTCAGCCCCAGCATTTT.

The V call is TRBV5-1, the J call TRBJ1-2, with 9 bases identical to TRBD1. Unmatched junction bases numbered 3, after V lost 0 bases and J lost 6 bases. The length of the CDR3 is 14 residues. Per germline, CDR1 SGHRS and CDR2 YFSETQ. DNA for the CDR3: TGCGCCAGCAGCTTGGCCGGGACAGGGAATGGCTACACCTTC. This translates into CASSLAGTGNGYTF. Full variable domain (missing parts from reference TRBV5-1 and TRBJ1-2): KAGVTQTPRYLIKTRGQQVTLSCSPISGHRSVSWYQQTPGQGLQFLFEYFSETQRNKGNFPGRFSGRQFSNSRSEMNVSTLELGDSALYLCASSLAGTGNGYTFGSGTRLTVV.

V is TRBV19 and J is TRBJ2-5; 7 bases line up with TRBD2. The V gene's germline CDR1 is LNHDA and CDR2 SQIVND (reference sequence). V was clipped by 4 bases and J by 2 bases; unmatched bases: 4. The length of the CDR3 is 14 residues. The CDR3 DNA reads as TGTGCCAGTAGTACTAGCGGAATACAAGAGACCCAGTACTTC. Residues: CASSTSGIQETQYF.

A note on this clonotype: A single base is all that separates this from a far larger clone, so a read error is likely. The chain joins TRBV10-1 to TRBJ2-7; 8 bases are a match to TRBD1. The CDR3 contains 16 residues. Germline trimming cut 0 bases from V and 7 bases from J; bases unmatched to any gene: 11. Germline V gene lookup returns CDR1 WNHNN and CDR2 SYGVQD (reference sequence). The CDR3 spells CASSESAGGSYNEQYF. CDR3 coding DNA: TGCGCCAGCAGTGAGTCGGCAGGGGGCTCCTACAATGAGCAGTACTTC.

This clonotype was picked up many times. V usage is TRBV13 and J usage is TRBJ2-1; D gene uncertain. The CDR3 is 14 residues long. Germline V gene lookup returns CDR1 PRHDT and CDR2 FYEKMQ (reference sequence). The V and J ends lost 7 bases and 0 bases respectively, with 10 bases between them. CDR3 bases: TGTGCCAGCACAAGGAAGGGCTCCTACAATGAGCAGTTCTTC. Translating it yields CASTRKGSYNEQFF.

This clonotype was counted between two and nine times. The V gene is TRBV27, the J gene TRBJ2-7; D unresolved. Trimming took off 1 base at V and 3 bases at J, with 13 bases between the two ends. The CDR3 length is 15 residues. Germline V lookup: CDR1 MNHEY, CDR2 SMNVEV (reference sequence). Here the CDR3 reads CASSLLADTYYEQYF. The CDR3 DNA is TGTGCCAGCAGTTTATTGGCAGACACCTACTACGAGCAGTACTTC.

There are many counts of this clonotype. The CDR3 DNA follows: TGTGCCATCAGTGAGGCTACCGGGACTGGCTACGAGCAGTACTTC. Amino acids: CAISEATGTGYEQYF. The V call is TRBV10-3, the J call TRBJ2-7; TRBD2 might be the D (6 bases). The CDR3 spans 15 residues. V shed 2 bases and J shed 3 bases, with 14 bases lying between them. Germline CDR1 reads ENHRY; CDR2 reads SYGVKD.

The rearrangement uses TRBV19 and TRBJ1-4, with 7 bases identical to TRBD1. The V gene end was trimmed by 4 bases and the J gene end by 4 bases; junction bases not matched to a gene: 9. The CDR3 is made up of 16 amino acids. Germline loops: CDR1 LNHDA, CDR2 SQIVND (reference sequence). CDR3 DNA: TGTGCCAGTAGTAACGGACAGGTTTACGGTAATGAAAAACTGTTTTTT. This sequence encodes CASSNGQVYGNEKLFF.

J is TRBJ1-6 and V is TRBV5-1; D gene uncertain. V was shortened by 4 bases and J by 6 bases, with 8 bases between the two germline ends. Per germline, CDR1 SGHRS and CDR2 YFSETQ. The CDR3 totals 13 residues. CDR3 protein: CASSPAFNSPLHF. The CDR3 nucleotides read TGCGCCAGCAGCCCGGCCTTTAATTCACCCCTCCACTTT.

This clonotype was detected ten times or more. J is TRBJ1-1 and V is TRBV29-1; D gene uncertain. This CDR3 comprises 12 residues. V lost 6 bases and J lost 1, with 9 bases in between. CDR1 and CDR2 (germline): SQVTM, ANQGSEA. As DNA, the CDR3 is TGCAGCGTACGGCCACAGAACACTGAAGCTTTCTTT. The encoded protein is CSVRPQNTEAFF.

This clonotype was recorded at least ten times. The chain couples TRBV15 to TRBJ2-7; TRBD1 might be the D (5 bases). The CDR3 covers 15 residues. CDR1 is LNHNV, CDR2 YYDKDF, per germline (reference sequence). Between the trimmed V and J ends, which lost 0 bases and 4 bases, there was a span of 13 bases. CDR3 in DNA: TGTGCCACCAGCAGAGAAGGGGAATTGGGGTACGAGCAGTACTTC. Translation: CATSREGELGYEQYF.